Sequencing of this T cell receptor beta chain was carried out in a study of cytomegalovirus exposure and HLA in healthy donors. With regard to this clone: A junction boundary mismatches the germline segment, possibly from a read error.

PCR was performed using 60 Vbeta and 13 Jbeta primers. Sequencing was performed with immunoSEQ multiplex PCR; in TCRdb, only in-frame clones are kept and a portion is missing. Among about 92,000 clones listed, 60% to 80% were seen once. Germline V gene data show CDR1 as GTSNPN and CDR2 as SVGIG (reference sequence). This CDR3 has 15 amino acids. The V and J genes are TRBV30 and TRBJ1-5; 9 positions match TRBD1. This clonotype originated in a man aged 45-65 years in good health and CMV-seropositive. Sequencing was done on a sample of PBMCs. CDR3 amino acids: CAWGEQGALYQPQNF. The CDR3 bases are TGTGCCTGGGGAGAACAGGGGGCCCTCTATCAGCCCCAGAATTTT.